One and the same sample provided the 19 T cell receptor beta chains below, sequenced in a study of STAT5B mutations in CD4+ large granular lymphocyte leukemia. Repertoires were generated with immunoSEQ multiplex PCR, while TCRdb's copy carries only in-frame clones and drops some. There are 30,000 to 35,000 clones in the sample; approximately 67% occur only once, and roughly 2% lies in the top ten. Sequences were obtained from CD4+ T cells from blood buffy coats. The receptors were sampled from a human donor in good health.

This sequence joins TRBV19 and TRBJ2-7; D gene uncertain. The V and J ends lost 10 bases and 3 bases respectively, with 10 bases between them. Germline CDR1 LNHDA, CDR2 SQIVND (reference sequence). CDR3 length equals 11 residues. CDR3: CATSDRYEQYF. Here the CDR3 DNA reads TGTGCCACCTCAGATCGCTACGAGCAGTACTTC.

The chain links TRBV11-3 to TRBJ2-7; TRBD1 might be the D (5 bases). Germline CDR1 SGHNT, CDR2 YENEEA. V lost 5 bases, J lost 6 bases, and 20 bases lay in between. This CDR3 region has 15 residues. The CDR3 nucleotides read TGTGCCAGCAGCCCCCCGGCCCAGGGTCAGGGCGAGCAGTACTTC. Its translation: CASSPPAQGQGEQYF.

The chain is built from TRBV6-5 and TRBJ2-5; 13 bases fit TRBD2. CDR3 length: 15 amino acids. The germline V gene encodes CDR1 MNHEY and CDR2 SVGAGI. Germline trimming cut 5 bases from V and 7 bases from J; bases unmatched to any gene: 7. DNA of the CDR3: TGTGCCAGCAGTGGACTAGCGGGGGCGGAGGGGACCCAGTACTTC. It codes for CASSGLAGAEGTQYF.

The rearrangement links TRBV10-1 to TRBJ2-2; no definite D call. This CDR3 spans 14 amino acids. V dropped 6 bases and J dropped 6 bases, with 14 bases sitting between them. Germline values: CDR1 WNHNN, CDR2 SYGVQD (reference sequence). The CDR3 here is CASSSQTPPGELFF. Written as DNA, the CDR3 is TGCGCCAGCAGCTCCCAGACCCCGCCCGGGGAGCTGTTTTTT.

In its sample, this clone was seen once. The chain recombines TRBV27 with TRBJ2-3; 7 positions match TRBD1. This CDR3 is built from 17 residues. The V and J ends lost 4 bases and 1 base, in that order; junction bases with no gene match: 11. Germline assignment: CDR1 MNHEY and CDR2 SMNVEV (reference sequence). CDR3 loop: CASSSRQGRGGTDTQYF. The CDR3 DNA sequence: TGTGCCAGCAGTTCCCGACAGGGCCGAGGCGGCACAGATACGCAGTATTTT.

V gene TRBV4-1 combines with J gene TRBJ2-3; 11 bases are a match to TRBD1. Germline V CDR1 and CDR2: MGHRA, YSYEKL. V shed 1 base, J shed 5 bases, and the junction held 2 bases outside the gene matches. This CDR3 is 15 amino acids long. The CDR3 loop is CASSQGDRGVDTQYF. CDR3 in DNA: TGCGCCAGCAGCCAAGGGGACAGGGGGGTAGATACGCAGTATTTT.

The V and J genes are TRBV4-2 and TRBJ2-1; 9 positions match TRBD2. Per germline, CDR1 LGHNA and CDR2 YNFKEQ. The CDR3 covers 18 residues. V was pared by 1 base and J by 5 bases, with 12 bases of the junction left unmatched. The CDR3 sequence: CASSQGAGAGGLDNEQFF. CDR3 coding DNA: TGTGCCAGCAGCCAAGGAGCTGGGGCGGGGGGGCTCGACAATGAGCAGTTCTTC.

This sequence joins TRBV7-2 and TRBJ2-7; D uncertain. Per germline, CDR1 SGHTA and CDR2 FQGNSA. The germline V and J ends were trimmed by 1 base and 6 bases, with 10 bases remaining between them. This CDR3 has 13 residues. The CDR3 nucleotides read TGTGCCAGCAGCTTAGAAGACGGGCTCGAGCAGTACTTC. Protein: CASSLEDGLEQYF.

This sequence joins TRBV11-2 and TRBJ2-5; D possibly corresponds to TRBD1 (5 bases). Germline loops: CDR1 SGHAT, CDR2 FQNNGV. Trimming stripped 6 bases from V and 4 bases from J, with 12 bases between. This CDR3 is built from 13 residues. The chain's CDR3 is CASSKGIGETQYF. The CDR3 DNA is TGTGCCAGCAGTAAGGGGATAGGAGAGACCCAGTACTTC.

V is TRBV7-8 and J is TRBJ2-7; no definite D call. V was clipped by 2 bases and J by 6 bases, with 11 bases between them. Germline CDR1 SGHVS, CDR2 FQNEAQ. This CDR3 is 13 amino acids long. DNA for the CDR3: TGTGCCAGCAGCTTACCACAGTCACGCGAGCAGTACTTC. It encodes CASSLPQSREQYF.

With regard to this clone: A junction end diverges from the germline sequence, so it may reflect a read error. V gene TRBV7-7 combines with J gene TRBJ2-5, with 10 bases fitting TRBD2. The germline V gene encodes CDR1 SSHAT and CDR2 FNYEAQ (reference sequence). The CDR3 totals 17 residues. CDR3 loop: CASSLGLLAGTPETQYF. CDR3 DNA sequence: TGTGCTAGCAGCTTAGGGTTACTAGCGGGGACCCCAGAGACCCAGTACTTC. The full variable domain, its missing parts supplied by reference TRBV7-7 and TRBJ2-5, is GAGVSQSPRYKVTKRGQDVTLRCDPISSHATLYWYQQALGQGPEFLTYFNYEAQPDKSGLPSDRFSAERPEGSISTLTIQRTEQRDSAMYRCASSLGLLAGTPETQYFGPGTRLLVL.

This clone has a handful of counts. V usage is TRBV6-5 and J usage is TRBJ1-1; TRBD1 might be the D (5 bases). With 2 bases removed from V and 0 bases from J, the gap between germline ends came to 10 bases. The germline V gene has CDR1 MNHEY and CDR2 SVGAGI. CDR3 length: 15 residues. CDR3 coding DNA: TGTGCCAGCAGTTACGGGGGGAACATGAACACTGAAGCTTTCTTT. Its translation: CASSYGGNMNTEAFF.

The chain uses TRBV7-2 and TRBJ1-5; 9 bases fit TRBD1. The CDR3 totals 16 residues. Germline trimming cut 1 base from V and 4 bases from J; bases unmatched to any gene: 5. The germline CDR1 and CDR2 sequences are SGHTA and FQGNSA. The CDR3 region is CASSLGQGVGNQPQHF. Here the CDR3 DNA reads TGTGCCAGCAGCTTAGGACAGGGGGTAGGAAATCAGCCCCAGCATTTT.

In nucleotides, the CDR3 is TGTGCCAGCAGCCAAGATGAGGGCCCGACAGGGGGAAACACCATATATTTT. As protein: CASSQDEGPTGGNTIYF. The V call is TRBV4-2, the J call TRBJ1-3, with 7 positions matching TRBD1. This CDR3 has 17 residues. CDR1 LGHNA and CDR2 YNFKEQ come from the germline V gene. V trimming: 0 bases; J trimming: 4 bases; junction bases outside the gene matches: 9.

The chain joins TRBV15 to TRBJ1-3; no reliable D call. The CDR3 covers 15 residues. Germline-derived CDR1 and CDR2 are LNHNV and YYDKDF (reference sequence). V was trimmed by 5 bases and J by 0 bases, leaving 11 bases between them. The DNA for the CDR3 is TGTGCCACCAGCTACCGGCAAACCTCTGGAAACACCATATATTTT. Protein sequence: CATSYRQTSGNTIYF. Full variable domain (remainder filled in from reference TRBV15 and TRBJ1-3): DAMVIQNPRYQVTQFGKPVTLSCSQTLNHNVMYWYQQKSSQAPKLLFHYYDKDFNNEADTPDNFQSRRPNTSFCFLDIRSPGLGDTAMYLCATSYRQTSGNTIYFGEGSWLTVV.

The V call is TRBV5-1, the J call TRBJ1-2; D ambiguous. CDR1 is SGHRS, CDR2 YFSETQ, per germline. CDR3 length: 13 residues. V lost 5 bases, J lost 3 bases, and 11 bases lay in between. CDR3 DNA: TGCGCCAGCAGAAATCAGGTCGACTATGGCTACACCTTC. It yields the protein CASRNQVDYGYTF.

This chain's CDR3 is CASSSLAGPITDTQYF. Here the CDR3 DNA reads TGTGCCAGCAGCTCACTAGCGGGACCTATCACAGATACGCAGTATTTT. The chain joins TRBV7-2 to TRBJ2-3; 10 positions agree with TRBD2. Trimming took 4 bases from V and 2 from J; bases not matched to a gene: 6. The CDR3 is made up of 16 amino acids. Germline loops: CDR1 SGHTA, CDR2 FQGNSA. Full variable domain (missing parts from reference TRBV7-2 and TRBJ2-3): GAGVSQSPSNKVTEKGKDVELRCDPISGHTALYWYRQSLGQGLEFLIYFQGNSAPDKSGLPSDRFSAERTGGSVSTLTIQRTQQEDSAVYLCASSSLAGPITDTQYFGPGTRLTVL.

The CDR3 nucleotides read TGCGCCAGCAGCTTGGAAAAGCGGTTTGGCTACACCTTC. It specifies CASSLEKRFGYTF. This chain links TRBV5-1 with TRBJ1-2; D is uncertain. The ends were cut back, 0 bases at V and 7 bases at J, with 10 bases in the middle. The CDR3 extends over 13 amino acids. From germline, CDR1 is SGHRS and CDR2 YFSETQ.

J is TRBJ1-5 and V is TRBV18; D is unresolved. CDR3 length: 14 amino acids. V shed 2 bases and J shed 3 bases, with 8 bases lying between them. Germline CDR1 is KGHSH and CDR2 is LQKENI. The DNA of the CDR3 is TGTGCCAGCTCACCAACCGGGCCCAATCAGCCCCAGCATTTT. Encoded protein: CASSPTGPNQPQHF. The entire variable domain, with the rest obtained from reference TRBV18 and TRBJ1-5, is as follows: NAGVMQNPRHLVRRRGQEARLRCSPMKGHSHVYWYRQLPEEGLKFMVYLQKENIIDESGMPKERFSAEFPKEGPSILRIQQVVRGDSAAYFCASSPTGPNQPQHFGDGTRLSIL.